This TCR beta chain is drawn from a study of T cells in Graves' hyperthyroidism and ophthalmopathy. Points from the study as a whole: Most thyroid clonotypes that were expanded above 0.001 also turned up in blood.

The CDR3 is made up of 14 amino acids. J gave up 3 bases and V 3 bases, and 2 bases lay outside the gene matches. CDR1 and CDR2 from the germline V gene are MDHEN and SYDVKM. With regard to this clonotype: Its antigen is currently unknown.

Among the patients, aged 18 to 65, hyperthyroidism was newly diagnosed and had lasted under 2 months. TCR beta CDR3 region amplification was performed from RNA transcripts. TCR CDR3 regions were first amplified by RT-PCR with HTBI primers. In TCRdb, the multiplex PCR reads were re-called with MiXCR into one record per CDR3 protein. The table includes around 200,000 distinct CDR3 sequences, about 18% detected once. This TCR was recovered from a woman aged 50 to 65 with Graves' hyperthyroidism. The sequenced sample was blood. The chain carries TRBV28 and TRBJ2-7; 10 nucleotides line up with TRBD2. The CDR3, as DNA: TGTGCCAGCAGTTTCCCTAGCGGGGGCTACGAGCAGTACTTC. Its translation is CASSFPSGGYEQYF.